This passage covers 4 T cell receptor beta chains from one sample sequenced in a study of shared clonotypes between healthy human individuals (dated by TCRdb to 2020 to 2022). Library construction relied on the immunoSEQ multiplex PCR assay. TCRdb's version of the immuneACCESS table is confined to in-frame rearrangements and falls short of the full clone set. An unresolved V gene accounts for under half of the shortfall where checked; the remainder is of unknown origin. Counted in this sample were more than 2 million clones; 85% to 95% of them appeared once. The top ten clonotypes cover more than 1.5% of the sample. For the CD8 naive samples, CD45RO-negative cells were positively selected for CCR7, yielding a CD45RA+CCR7+ population from which TemRA cells were excluded. Sample: naive CD8+ T cells from PBMCs. The cell subset or site label on this specimen signifies: CD45RA+CCR7+. The receptors here all came from a man younger than 30 in good health. Some clones in this sample may be carry-over from other donors' samples.

J is TRBJ2-5 and V is TRBV27; 7 bases agree with TRBD2. Trimming removed 5 bases from V and 2 bases from J; junction bases left unmatched: 5. CDR1 MNHEY and CDR2 SMNVEV come from the germline V gene (reference sequence). This CDR3 spans 14 amino acids. The CDR3 here is CASSPNSGQETQYF. As DNA, the CDR3 is TGTGCCAGCAGTCCCAATAGCGGGCAAGAGACCCAGTACTTC.

The gene calls are TRBV29-1 and TRBJ2-2; 7 bases map to TRBD2. The CDR3 length is 12 residues. Unmatched junction bases numbered 4, after V lost 6 bases and J lost 6 bases. Germline V gene data show CDR1 as SQVTM and CDR2 as ANQGSEA. DNA for the CDR3: TGCAGCGTAAGACTAGCCCCCGGGGAGCTGTTTTTT. Translation gives CSVRLAPGELFF.

The rearrangement uses TRBV7-2 and TRBJ2-7; D is unresolved. CDR1 is SGHTA, CDR2 FQGNSA, per germline. CDR3 length: 14 amino acids. The V and J ends lost 5 bases and 3 bases respectively, with 14 bases between them. For the CDR3, the DNA is TGTGCCAGCAGCACCAACCCCACGGGCTACGAGCAGTACTTC. It encodes CASSTNPTGYEQYF.

The chain carries TRBV7-9 and TRBJ2-3, with D perhaps matching TRBD1 or TRBD2 (5 bases each). Trimming left V 5 bases short and J 2 bases short, with 17 bases between. Germline V gives CDR1 SEHNR, CDR2 FQNEAQ (reference sequence). The CDR3 has 16 amino acids. The CDR3 here is CASSPRSGPDTDTQYF. The DNA of the CDR3 is TGTGCCAGCAGCCCGAGATCGGGACCCGACACAGATACGCAGTATTTT.